The TCR beta chain described here comes from a study of T cells in Graves' hyperthyroidism and ophthalmopathy. Whole-study context: At initial diagnosis, before any treatment had begun, peripheral blood was obtained.

Trimming removed 8 bases from V and 5 bases from J, with 16 bases in between. The CDR3 sequence is 14 residues long. Looked up from germline, CDR1 is MDHEN and CDR2 is SYDVKM. In the ophthalmopathy cohort, Clinical Activity Score was at least 3, NOSPECS grade at least 4, and duration under 3 months. Patients were excluded for uncontrolled infection, other autoimmune disease, pregnancy or lactation. Amplified TCR beta CDR3 regions derived from RNA transcripts. TCR CDR3 regions were first amplified by RT-PCR with HTBI primers. MiXCR, run by TCRdb on the multiplex PCR reads, gives a single entry per CDR3 protein. The sample yields around 600,000 distinct CDR3 sequences, 14% seen once.

This chain links TRBV28 with TRBJ2-1; tentatively, D is TRBD2 (7 bases). Sequenced sample: blood. The TCR originated in a woman aged 45-59 years with Graves' ophthalmopathy. The CDR3 DNA reads as TGTGCCAGCGGAGGGGGGGGCTTTCACAATGAGCAGTTCTTC. Protein: CASGGGGFHNEQFF.